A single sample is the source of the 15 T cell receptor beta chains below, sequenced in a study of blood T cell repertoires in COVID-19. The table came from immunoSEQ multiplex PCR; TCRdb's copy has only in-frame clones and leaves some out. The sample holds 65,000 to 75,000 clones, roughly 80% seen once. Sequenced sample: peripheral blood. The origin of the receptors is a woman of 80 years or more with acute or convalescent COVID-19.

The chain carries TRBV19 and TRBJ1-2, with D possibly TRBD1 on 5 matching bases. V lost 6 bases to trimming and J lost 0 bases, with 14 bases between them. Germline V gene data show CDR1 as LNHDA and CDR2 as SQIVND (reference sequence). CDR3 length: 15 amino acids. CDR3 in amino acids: CASRLRGGSNYGYTF. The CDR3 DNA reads TGTGCCAGTAGACTCCGTGGGGGGTCTAACTATGGCTACACCTTC.

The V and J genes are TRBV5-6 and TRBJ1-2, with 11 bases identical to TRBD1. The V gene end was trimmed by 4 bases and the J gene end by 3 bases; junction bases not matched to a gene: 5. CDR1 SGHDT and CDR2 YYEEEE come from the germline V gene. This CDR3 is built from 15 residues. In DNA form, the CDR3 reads TGTGCCAGCAGCGTGGACAGGGGGCCCTACTATGGCTACACCTTC. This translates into CASSVDRGPYYGYTF.

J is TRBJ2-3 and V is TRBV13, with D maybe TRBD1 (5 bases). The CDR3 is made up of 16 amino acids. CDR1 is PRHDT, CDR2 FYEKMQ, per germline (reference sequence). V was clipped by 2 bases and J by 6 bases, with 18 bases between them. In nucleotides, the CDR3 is TGTGCCAGCAGCTTAAAGCCAGGGCTCAGTTTTGATACGCAGTATTTT. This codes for CASSLKPGLSFDTQYF.

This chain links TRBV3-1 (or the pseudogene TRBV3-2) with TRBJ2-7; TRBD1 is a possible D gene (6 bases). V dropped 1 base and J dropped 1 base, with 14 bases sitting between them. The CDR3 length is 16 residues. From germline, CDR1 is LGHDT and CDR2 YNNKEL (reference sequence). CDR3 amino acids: CASSQGGGSLSYEQYF. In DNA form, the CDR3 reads TGTGCCAGCAGCCAAGGAGGGGGATCCCTATCCTACGAGCAGTACTTC.

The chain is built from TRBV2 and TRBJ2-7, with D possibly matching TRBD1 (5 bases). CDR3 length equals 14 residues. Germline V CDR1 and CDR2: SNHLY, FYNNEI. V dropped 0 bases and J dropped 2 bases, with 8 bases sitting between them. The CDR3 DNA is TGTGCCAGCAGTGAAGCGAGACAGACCTACGAGCAGTACTTC. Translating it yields CASSEARQTYEQYF.

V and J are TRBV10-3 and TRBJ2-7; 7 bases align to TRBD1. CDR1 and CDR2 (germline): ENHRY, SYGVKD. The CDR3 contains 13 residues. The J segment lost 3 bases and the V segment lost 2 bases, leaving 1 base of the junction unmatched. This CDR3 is CAISETGDYEQYF. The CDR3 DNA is TGTGCCATCAGTGAGACAGGGGACTACGAGCAGTACTTC.

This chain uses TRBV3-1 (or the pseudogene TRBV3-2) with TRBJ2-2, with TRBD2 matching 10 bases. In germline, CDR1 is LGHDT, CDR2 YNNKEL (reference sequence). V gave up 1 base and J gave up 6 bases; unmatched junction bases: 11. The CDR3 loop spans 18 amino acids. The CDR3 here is CASSQGSASGGSSGELFF. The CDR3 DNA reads TGTGCCAGCAGCCAAGGATCGGCTAGCGGGGGAAGTTCCGGGGAGCTGTTTTTT.

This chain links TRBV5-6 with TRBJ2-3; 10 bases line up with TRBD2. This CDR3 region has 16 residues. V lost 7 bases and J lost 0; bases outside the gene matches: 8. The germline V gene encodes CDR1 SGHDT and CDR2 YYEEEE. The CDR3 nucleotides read TGTGCCAGCGGGTCTAGCGGGGGTTTTAGCACAGATACGCAGTATTTT. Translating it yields CASGSSGGFSTDTQYF.

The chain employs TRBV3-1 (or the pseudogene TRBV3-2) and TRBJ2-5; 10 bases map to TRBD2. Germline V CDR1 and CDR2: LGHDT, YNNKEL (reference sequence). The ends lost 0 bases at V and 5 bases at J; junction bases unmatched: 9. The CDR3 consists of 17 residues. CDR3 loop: CASSQDAPSGGRETQYF. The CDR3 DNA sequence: TGTGCCAGCAGCCAAGATGCGCCTAGCGGGGGACGGGAGACCCAGTACTTC.

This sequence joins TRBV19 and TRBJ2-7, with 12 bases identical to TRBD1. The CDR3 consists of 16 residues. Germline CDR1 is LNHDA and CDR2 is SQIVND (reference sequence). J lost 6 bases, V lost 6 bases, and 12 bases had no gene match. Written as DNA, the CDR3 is TGTGCCAGTAGCAAATCACCGGGACAGGGGGCCAGCGAGCAGTACTTC. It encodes CASSKSPGQGASEQYF.

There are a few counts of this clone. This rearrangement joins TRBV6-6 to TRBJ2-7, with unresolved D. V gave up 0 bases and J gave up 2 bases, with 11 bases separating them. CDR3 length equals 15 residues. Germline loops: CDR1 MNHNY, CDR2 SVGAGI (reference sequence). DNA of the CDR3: TGTGCCAGCAGTTACTCGAACCAGAAAACCTACGAGCAGTACTTC. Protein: CASSYSNQKTYEQYF.

CDR3 sequence: CASSLDSPGLAGNWGNEQFF. The CDR3, as DNA: TGTGCCAGCAGCTTAGATTCACCGGGACTAGCGGGGAATTGGGGCAATGAGCAGTTCTTC. V and J are TRBV7-6 and TRBJ2-1, with 13 bases fitting TRBD2. J was trimmed by 6 bases and V by 1 base; bases with no gene match: 15. The germline V gene has CDR1 SGHVS and CDR2 FNYEAQ. The CDR3 contains 20 residues.

The CDR3 DNA reads TGTGCCAGCAGCTTAACGACAGGGGGTTCCTACAATGAGCAGTTCTTC. Its protein product is CASSLTTGGSYNEQFF. The chain is built from TRBV7-3 and TRBJ2-1; 9 positions match TRBD1. The CDR3 has 16 residues. Germline V CDR1 and CDR2: SGHTA, FQGTGA. J was trimmed by 1 base and V by 0 bases; bases with no gene match: 1.

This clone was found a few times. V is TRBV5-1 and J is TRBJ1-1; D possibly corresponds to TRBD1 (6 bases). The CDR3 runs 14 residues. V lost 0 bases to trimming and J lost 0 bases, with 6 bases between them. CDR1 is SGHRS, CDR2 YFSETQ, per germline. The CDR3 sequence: CASSLGTVNTEAFF. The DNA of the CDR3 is TGCGCCAGCAGCTTGGGGACAGTGAACACTGAAGCTTTCTTT.

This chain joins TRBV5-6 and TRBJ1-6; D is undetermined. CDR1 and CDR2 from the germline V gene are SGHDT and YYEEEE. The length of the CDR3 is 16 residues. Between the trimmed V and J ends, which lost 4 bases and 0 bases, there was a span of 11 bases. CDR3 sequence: CASSPLTGSYNSPLHF. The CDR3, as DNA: TGTGCCAGCAGCCCCCTGACGGGCTCCTATAATTCACCCCTCCACTTT.